The rows below give T cell receptor beta chains drawn from one sample of a study of CD8+ T cells in alopecia areata. Generated by immunoSEQ multiplex PCR, the TCRdb table keeps only in-frame clones and is missing some. Of approximately 220,000 clones in the sample, around two fifths were seen once. Sequences were derived from CD4+ T cells sorted from blood, sampled between weeks 30 and 35, from a patient treated with tofacitinib. The receptor set was obtained from a human donor with alopecia areata. Each CDR3 is given with its conserved first and last residue. A D gene is named only where the DNA matches it firmly. Some rows mark clone size as missing; the rest say once, few, many or name a class of expanded clone.

V	J	size	length	D	CDR3	DNA
TRBV5-8	TRBJ2-1	few	15	TRBD1	CASSPGQGRYNEQFF	TGTGCCAGCAGCCCAGGACAGGGTCGGTATAATGAGCAGTTCTTC
TRBV4-2	TRBJ2-1	.	17	TRBD2	CASSRGLAGRSYNEQFF	TGTGCCAGCAGCCGGGGACTAGCGGGGAGATCCTACAATGAGCAGTTCTTC
TRBV6-5	TRBJ2-7	.	14	.	CASSPGGASYEQYF	TGTGCCAGCAGTCCGGGGGGCGCCTCCTACGAGCAGTACTTC
TRBV9	TRBJ2-2	few	13	.	CASSVVYTGELFF	TGTGCCAGCAGCGTAGTATACACCGGGGAGCTGTTTTTT
TRBV2	TRBJ2-7	.	14	.	CASREAGSSYEQYF	TGTGCCAGCAGAGAAGCAGGAAGCTCCTACGAGCAGTACTTC
TRBV2	TRBJ1-5	many	13	.	CASSRAGNQPQHF	TGTGCCAGCAGTAGGGCAGGCAATCAGCCCCAGCATTTT
TRBV11-2	TRBJ2-7	.	14	.	CASSFSRGAREQYF	TGTGCCAGCAGCTTTTCGAGGGGGGCGCGAGAGCAGTACTTC
TRBV29-1	TRBJ1-1	.	11	.	CSVDLYTEAFF	TGCAGCGTTGATCTCTACACTGAAGCTTTCTTT
TRBV2	TRBJ2-6	.	14	.	CASQDELGANVLTF	TGTGCCAGCCAGGACGAACTTGGGGCCAACGTCCTGACTTTC
TRBV30	TRBJ1-5	few	14	.	CATNTGPIGQPQHF	TGTGCAACCAATACAGGGCCCATTGGTCAGCCCCAGCATTTT